This record concerns one T cell receptor beta chain sequence. Antigen specificity is unknown. This sample stems from a study of cytomegalovirus exposure and HLA in healthy donors. Study-wide results and caveats: It was in a later analysis that TCR association rates were seen to vary by HLA locus, highest for DRB1 and lowest for HLA-C. V- and J-gene trimming of TCR beta was linked (in a later analysis) to a missense DCLRE1C variant. Researchers catalogued under 200 TCR beta chains as cytomegalovirus-associated.

This CDR3 spans 14 amino acids. Germline V gene sequence: CDR1 KGHSH, CDR2 LQKENI. Trimming removed 3 bases at V and 2 bases at J, with 11 bases between. Use of 60 Vbeta and 13 Jbeta primers characterized the PCR. Using immunoSEQ multiplex PCR, the repertoire was profiled, and TCRdb retains in-frame clones only, with some absent. This table has 85,000 to 90,000 clones, 75% to 90% appearing once. The sequencing sample was made of PBMCs. The source is a man younger than 35 in good health and CMV-seronegative. This chain connects TRBV18 to TRBJ2-7, with D unresolved. The CDR3 here is CASSPPGRTYEQYF. The DNA of the CDR3 is TGTGCCAGCTCACCCCCAGGCCGAACCTACGAGCAGTACTTC.